What follows describes a single TCR beta chain. These data are taken from a study of blood T cell repertoires in COVID-19. Data came from immunoSEQ multiplex PCR; TCRdb stores just in-frame clones and leaves some out. Among more than 150,000 clones, about four fifths were seen once, and the ten largest hold approximately 12%. The CDR3 has 15 amino acids. Germline V gene sequence: CDR1 SGDLS, CDR2 YYNGEE. Trimming shortened V by 0 bases and J by 0 bases, and 8 bases separated the two germline ends. The source material was peripheral blood. This clonotype was sampled from an elderly woman with COVID-19, enrolled during active disease. The chain has TRBV9 and TRBJ2-3; TRBD2 is a possible D gene (6 bases). CDR3 DNA sequence: TGTGCCAGCAGCGTAGTGGGACTGAGCACAGATACGCAGTATTTT. Protein: CASSVVGLSTDTQYF.